This T cell receptor (beta chain) appears in the sequencing data of a study of blood T cell repertoires in COVID-19. Repertoires were generated with immunoSEQ multiplex PCR, while TCRdb's copy carries only in-frame clones and drops some. This table has 45,000 to 50,000 clones, approximately 83% appearing once. This clone was counted between two and nine times. V gave up 7 bases and J gave up 0 bases; unmatched junction bases: 3. Germline CDR1 is SGHTA and CDR2 is FQGNSA. The CDR3 is made up of 14 amino acids. The sample comprised peripheral blood. This TCR derives from a woman at least 80 years old with COVID-19, enrolled during active disease. The chain joins TRBV7-2 to TRBJ2-1, with 7 bases fitting TRBD2. CDR3 nucleotides: TGTGCCAGCATCCCGGGGGGCTCCTACAATGAGCAGTTCTTC. It yields the protein CASIPGGSYNEQFF.